Sequencing of this T cell receptor beta chain was carried out in a study of identical twins. TCRdb reprocessed the 5' RACE reads via MiXCR and lists one record per CDR3 protein. The sample records approximately 1.8 million distinct CDR3 sequences, around 29% being singletons. Germline CDR1 LGHNA, CDR2 YNFKEQ. The CDR3 sequence is 15 residues long. Study-wide results and limits: Sharing of beta out-of-frame sequences by twins showed a weaker excess. There was an excess of low generation probability in the out-of-frame alpha sequences that twins shared.

There are a few counts of this clonotype. Its matching antigen is unknown. Germline and junction disagree at one end, which may indicate a read error. The TCR sequence derives from a newborn girl in good health. This rearrangement joins TRBV4-2 to TRBJ1-6, with 7 bases fitting TRBD1. The specimen was cord blood. The CDR3 here is CASSQVTGDNSPPHF. The CDR3 bases are TGTGCCAGCAGCCAAGTAACAGGGGATAATTCACCCCCCCACTTT.